The 5 T cell receptor beta chains reported below all come from one sample, sequenced in a study of cytomegalovirus exposure and HLA in healthy donors (TCRdb year 2017). Libraries were prepared through the immunoSEQ multiplex PCR assay. For the multiplex PCR, a mixture combining 60 forward primers for TCR Vbeta segments and 13 reverse primers for TCR Jbeta segments was used. Not all clones reach the TCRdb copy of this immuneACCESS table, which keeps in-frame sequences only. Checked studies attribute under half of the gap to unresolved V genes and leave the rest unexplained. Recorded for this sample are 100,000 to 150,000 clones; approximately 80% of them occurred a single time. The ten biggest clones cover approximately 4% of the sample. The sample comprised PBMCs. The receptors here all came from a woman in her thirties or forties in good health and CMV-seronegative.

This rearrangement joins TRBV14 to TRBJ1-1, with D unclear. Trimming shortened V by 5 bases and J by 3 bases, and 16 bases separated the two germline ends. CDR3 length equals 15 residues. The V gene's germline CDR1 is SGHDN and CDR2 FVKESK. CDR3 region: CASSSNSPGYTEAFF. CDR3 nucleotide sequence: TGTGCCAGCAGCTCCAACTCACCGGGTTACACTGAAGCTTTCTTT. The entire variable domain, with the rest obtained from reference TRBV14 and TRBJ1-1, is as follows: EAGVTQFPSHSVIEKGQTVTLRCDPISGHDNLYWYRRVMGKEIKFLLHFVKESKQDESGMPNNRFLAERTGGTYSTLKVQPAELEDSGVYFCASSSNSPGYTEAFFGQGTRLTVV.

The chain is built from TRBV27 and TRBJ2-1; 13 bases line up with TRBD2. The CDR3 is 14 amino acids. Germline lookup yields CDR1 MNHEY and CDR2 SMNVEV (reference sequence). V dropped 5 bases and J dropped 8; count of bases not matched to a gene: 3. The CDR3 here is CASSPGLAGDEQFF. The CDR3 nucleotides are TGTGCCAGCAGTCCCGGACTAGCGGGGGATGAGCAGTTCTTC.

To note about this clone: Other DNA sequences from this sample encode an identical CDR3 as well. The rearrangement links TRBV5-5 to TRBJ2-7; 7 positions match TRBD2. CDR3 length: 15 amino acids. Per the germline V gene, CDR1 is SGHKS and CDR2 is YYEKEE (reference sequence). V trimming: 0 bases; J trimming: 2 bases; junction bases outside the gene matches: 5. The CDR3 is CASSLGWGGTYEQYF. Here the CDR3 DNA reads TGTGCCAGCAGCTTGGGCTGGGGGGGAACCTACGAGCAGTACTTC. Combining the CDR3 with reference TRBV5-5 and TRBJ2-7 gives the whole variable domain DAGVTQSPTHLIKTRGQQVTLRCSPISGHKSVSWYQQVLGQGPQFIFQYYEKEERGRGNFPDRFSARQFPNYSSELNVNALLLGDSALYLCASSLGWGGTYEQYFGPGTRLTVT.

This clone occurred once. The chain joins TRBV4-1 to TRBJ1-6; 11 nucleotides agree with TRBD1. From germline, CDR1 is MGHRA and CDR2 YSYEKL. The CDR3 loop spans 19 amino acids. V lost 1 base to trimming and J lost 10 bases; unmatched junction nucleotides: 15. CDR3 sequence reads: CASSQASYPGTGGRSPLHF. CDR3 sequence (DNA): TGCGCCAGCAGCCAAGCCTCTTACCCCGGGACAGGGGGTAGGTCACCCCTCCACTTT.

This chain uses TRBV7-8 with TRBJ2-1, with D perhaps matching TRBD2 (5 bases). CDR3 length equals 13 residues. Germline V gene lookup returns CDR1 SGHVS and CDR2 FQNEAQ. Trimming took 4 bases from V and 4 from J, leaving 8 bases between them. The CDR3 nucleotides are TGTGCCAGCAGCTCGGACTTATACAATGAGCAGTTCTTC. As protein: CASSSDLYNEQFF.